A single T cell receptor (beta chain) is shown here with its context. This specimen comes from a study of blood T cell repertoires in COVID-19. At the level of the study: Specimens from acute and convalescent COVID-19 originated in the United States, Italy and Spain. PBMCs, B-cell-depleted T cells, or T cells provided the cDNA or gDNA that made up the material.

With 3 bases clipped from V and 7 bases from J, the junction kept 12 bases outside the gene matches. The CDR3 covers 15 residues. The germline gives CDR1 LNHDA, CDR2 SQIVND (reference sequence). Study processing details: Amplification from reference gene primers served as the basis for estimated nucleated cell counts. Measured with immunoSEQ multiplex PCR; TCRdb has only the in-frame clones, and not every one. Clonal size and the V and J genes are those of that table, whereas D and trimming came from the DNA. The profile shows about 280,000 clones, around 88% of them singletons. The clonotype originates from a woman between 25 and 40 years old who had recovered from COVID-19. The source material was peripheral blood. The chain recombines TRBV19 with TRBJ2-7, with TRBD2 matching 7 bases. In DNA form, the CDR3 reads TGTGCCAGTAGTATTGGACTAGAAGTGGTGAGGGAGCAGTACTTC. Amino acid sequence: CASSIGLEVVREQYF. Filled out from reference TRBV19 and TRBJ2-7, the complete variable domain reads DGGITQSPKYLFRKEGQNVTLSCEQNLNHDAMYWYRQDPGQGLRLIYYSQIVNDFQKGDIAEGYSVSREKKESFPLTVTSAQKNPTAFYLCASSIGLEVVREQYFGPGTRLTVT.